This TCR beta chain was sequenced in a study of untreated major depressive disorder. To note about this clone: Antigen unknown.

Study-level findings and limits: Sequencing comparisons covered only three preselected Vbeta families. CD4+ T cells from depressed patients used TRBV05-01 (Vbeta 5.1) more often than controls.

Only in-frame clones appear in the TCRdb table, and some are missing; sequencing was by immunoSEQ multiplex PCR. This sample carries under 25,000 clones, more than 90% of them seen once, and the ten largest clones take over 0.5%. Among patients, depression was moderate to severe. About 31 ml of blood was drawn into EDTA tubes. Thawed PBMCs underwent magnetic negative selection for CD4+ T cells. The CDR3 length is 16 residues. CDR1 is SGHRS and CDR2 is YFSETQ in the germline V gene. The V and J ends lost 1 base and 3 bases, in that order; junction bases with no gene match: 5. This chain links TRBV5-1 with TRBJ2-2, with 8 bases identical to TRBD1. Sample: CD4+ T cells from PBMCs. The receptor comes from a woman aged 40 to 50 with major depressive disorder. The CDR3 DNA sequence: TGCGCCAGCAGCTTGCCGACAGGGGTGGACACCGGGGAGCTGTTTTTT. This encodes CASSLPTGVDTGELFF.